These 5 T cell receptor beta chains came from one sample sequenced in a study of memory CD4+ T cells and cytomegalovirus serostatus. Single viable CD3+CD4+CD8-CD45RO+ cells were sorted as the memory CD4+ T cells. Data came from immunoSEQ multiplex PCR; TCRdb stores just in-frame clones and leaves some out. The table lists 46,000 or so clones, roughly three quarters of them singletons. The source material was memory CD4+ T cells from blood. These receptors all stem from an adult in good health and CMV-seronegative.

This clone has a handful of counts. The rearrangement uses TRBV7-8 and TRBJ2-6; the D is unclear. The CDR3 is made up of 14 amino acids. Per the germline V gene, CDR1 is SGHVS and CDR2 is FQNEAQ. The germline V and J ends were trimmed by 1 base and 4 bases, with 5 bases remaining between them. The CDR3 is CASSLGQGANVLTF. Here the CDR3 DNA reads TGTGCCAGCAGCTTAGGGCAGGGGGCCAACGTCCTGACTTTC.

The chain recombines TRBV28 with TRBJ2-7, with 9 bases that match TRBD1. The CDR3 has 14 amino acids. V gave up 6 bases and J gave up 6 bases; unmatched junction bases: 9. From germline, CDR1 is MDHEN and CDR2 SYDVKM. The CDR3 here is CASRRTGDSGEQYF. CDR3 nucleotides: TGTGCCAGCAGACGGACAGGGGACTCTGGCGAGCAGTACTTC.

For this clone: The junction departs from the called germline gene at one end, perhaps through a read error. The genes are TRBV5-1 and TRBJ2-1; either TRBD1 or TRBD2 may fit D (5 bases each). CDR3 size: 12 residues. The germline gives CDR1 SGHRS, CDR2 YFSETQ. The CDR3 here is CASSFTRDEMIF. The CDR3 DNA reads TGCGCCAGCAGCTTTACCCGGGACGAGATGATCTTC.

The chain couples TRBV5-1 to TRBJ2-6; TRBD1 matches at 9 bases. V shed 4 bases, J shed 2 bases, and the junction held 7 bases outside the gene matches. Germline lookup yields CDR1 SGHRS and CDR2 YFSETQ. The CDR3 consists of 17 residues. The CDR3 region is CASSPMTGGAGANVLTF. CDR3 DNA sequence: TGCGCCAGCAGCCCGATGACAGGGGGTGCTGGGGCCAACGTCCTGACTTTC. Using reference TRBV5-1 and TRBJ2-6 for the parts outside the CDR3, the full variable domain is KAGVTQTPRYLIKTRGQQVTLSCSPISGHRSVSWYQQTPGQGLQFLFEYFSETQRNKGNFPGRFSGRQFSNSRSEMNVSTLELGDSALYLCASSPMTGGAGANVLTFGAGSRLTVL.

This chain links TRBV28 with TRBJ2-1; D is possibly TRBD1 (6 bases). V was cut by 2 bases and J by 4 bases, with 12 bases left in between. The CDR3 is made up of 15 amino acids. CDR1 is MDHEN, CDR2 SYDVKM, per germline. The CDR3 bases are TGTGCCAGCAGTTTAAGGGGACAAATATACAATGAGCAGTTCTTC. It codes for CASSLRGQIYNEQFF.